Sequencing of this T cell receptor (beta chain) was carried out in a study of blood T cell repertoires in COVID-19. Study summary: Sources were T cells, B-cell-depleted T cells, or PBMCs; the material itself was cDNA or gDNA.

In the study's own analysis: The authors estimated nucleated cell counts from reference gene primer amplification. Repertoires were generated with immunoSEQ multiplex PCR, while TCRdb's copy carries only in-frame clones and drops some. The D gene and trimming were derived from the DNA, and the V and J assignments and clone size from that table. The sample has 250,000 to 350,000 clones; 85% to 90% are singletons. A single count supports this clone. The Seattle patients joined while their infection was active and were tracked longitudinally afterward. This CDR3 has 16 amino acids. V trimming: 3 bases; J trimming: 5 bases; junction bases outside the gene matches: 5. CDR1 is LNHDA and CDR2 is SQIVND in the germline V gene (reference sequence).

The chain has TRBV19 and TRBJ2-1, with 12 bases fitting TRBD2. Sample: peripheral blood. The TCR was taken from a woman aged 45 to 65 with COVID-19, enrolled during active disease. The CDR3 nucleotides are TGTGCCAGTAGTATTCTACTAGCGGGAGGAAACAATGAGCAGTTCTTC. This codes for CASSILLAGGNNEQFF.